Described below is a single TCR beta chain sequence and its context. Germline is not matched at one junction end, which may reflect a read error. Amplification of TCR beta CDR3 regions used RNA transcripts. HTBI-primed RT-PCR formed the first round, and a multiplex PCR formed the second. TCRdb recomputed calls from the multiplex PCR reads with MiXCR, one row per CDR3 protein. The table lists under 800,000 distinct CDR3 sequences, 22% of them singletons. This record belongs to a study of Graves' ophthalmopathy and Graves' hyperthyroidism. This clonotype originated in a woman between 18 and 29 years old with stable Graves' hyperthyroidism. Some clones in this sample may be carry-over from other donors' samples. The sample was peripheral blood.

CDR3 in amino acids: CASSPRASGVNIKYF. The DNA for the CDR3 is TGTGCCAGCAGCCCCCGGGCTAGCGGGGTTAACATTAAGTACTTC. This chain links TRBV13 with TRBJ2-4; 9 positions agree with TRBD2. The CDR3 is 15 residues long. Looked up from germline, CDR1 is PRHDT and CDR2 is FYEKMQ (reference sequence).